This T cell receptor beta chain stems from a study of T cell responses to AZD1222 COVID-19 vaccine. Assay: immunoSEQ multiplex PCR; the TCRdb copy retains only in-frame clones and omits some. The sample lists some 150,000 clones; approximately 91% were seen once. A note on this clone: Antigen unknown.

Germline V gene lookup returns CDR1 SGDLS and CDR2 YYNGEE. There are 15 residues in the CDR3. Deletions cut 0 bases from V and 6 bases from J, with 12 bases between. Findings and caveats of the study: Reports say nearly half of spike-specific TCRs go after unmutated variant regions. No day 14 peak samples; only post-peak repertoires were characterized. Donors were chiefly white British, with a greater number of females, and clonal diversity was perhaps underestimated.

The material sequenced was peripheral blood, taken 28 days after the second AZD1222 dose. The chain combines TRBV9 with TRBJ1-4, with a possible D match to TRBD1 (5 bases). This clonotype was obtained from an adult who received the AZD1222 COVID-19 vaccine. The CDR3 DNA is TGTGCCAGCAGCGTAGGGACGAGGGGTGATGAAAAACTGTTTTTT. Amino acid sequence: CASSVGTRGDEKLFF.